This T cell receptor beta chain was captured by sequencing in a study of OX40 agonist ivuxolimab in advanced cancers. Study details: Participants could have had prior anti-PD-1, anti-PD-L1 or anti-CTLA-4 therapy, and 40% had some. Overall study findings and caveats: Expansion of clones was among the lowest in partial responders at 0.1-3.0 mg/kg. By week 6 at 0.1 to 3.0 mg/kg, blood CD4+ and CD8+ T cells had expanded clonally. There were also nonresponders showing low normalized T-cell clonal expansion.

The method was immunoSEQ multiplex PCR; TCRdb's version includes in-frame clones alone and lacks a portion of them. Of several thousand clones listed, roughly 77% are singletons. This clone was seen a handful of times. Antigen specificity is unknown. Germline-derived CDR1 and CDR2 are MNHEY and SVGAGI. V lost 6 bases and J lost 4, with 10 bases in between. The CDR3 is made up of 13 amino acids. The chain has TRBV6-5 and TRBJ1-5; the D is unclear. The TCR was taken from an adult with an advanced solid tumor such as melanoma, head and neck, liver or kidney cancer. The input for sequencing was CD4+ or CD8+ T cells sorted from blood, taken in a trial of the OX40 agonist ivuxolimab. CDR3 in DNA: TGTGCCAGCAGGTCGTGGAGGAATCAGCCCCAGCATTTT. Translation: CASRSWRNQPQHF.